This T cell receptor beta chain was obtained from a study of cytotoxic CD8 clonotypes in ibrutinib-treated CLL. Overall study context: Productive templates per sample averaged 255,043; productive rearrangements, 80,000 to 95,000.

A word on this clone: Its antigen is currently unknown.

The assay was immunoSEQ multiplex PCR, and TCRdb's table has in-frame clones only and misses some. The data contain around 70,000 clones, 68% of them singletons. Regarding the study as a whole: For progressing versus sustained-remission patients, sampling times were not the same. Baseline clonality was higher than in age-matched healthy donors and moved in step with circulating CD8+ T-cell counts.

Sequencing was performed on PBMCs, taken after 12 months of ibrutinib treatment. The receptor was derived from a human donor with chronic lymphocytic leukemia.

CDR3 sequence: CASSLSGYDEKLFF. The CDR3 nucleotides read TGTGCCAGCAGTTTATCGGGGTACGATGAAAAACTGTTTTTT. The chain joins TRBV27 to TRBJ1-4; D not certain. Germline CDR1 is MNHEY and CDR2 is SMNVEV (reference sequence). The CDR3 is 14 residues long. V shed 0 bases and J shed 6 bases, with 8 bases lying between them.